This T cell receptor beta chain stems from a study of cytomegalovirus exposure and HLA in healthy donors. Points from the study as a whole: Apparent HLA restriction characterized most CMV-associated TCR beta chains in a later analysis. Per a prior analysis, the majority of TCR beta V segments were productive roughly 87% or roughly 30% of the time.

PCR involved 60 Vbeta and 13 Jbeta primers. The assay was immunoSEQ multiplex PCR, and TCRdb's table has in-frame clones only and misses some. Of around 200,000 clones listed, around 80% were seen once; the top ten hold 3% to 4.5%. The germline gives CDR1 SNHLY, CDR2 FYNNEI. V gave up 6 bases and J gave up 2 bases; unmatched junction bases: 7. The CDR3 is 16 amino acids. Details on this clone: Its antigen is not known.

The sequence derives from a woman aged 60-75 years in good health and CMV-seropositive. The specimen sequenced was PBMCs. The chain is built from TRBV2 and TRBJ2-5, with 12 bases identical to TRBD2. The CDR3 bases are TGTGCCAGCAGCTTCAGACTAGCGGGAGAACAAGAGACCCAGTACTTC. This gives the protein CASSFRLAGEQETQYF.